This TCR beta chain was obtained from a study of regulatory T cells in long-lasting Graves disease. Ten or more counts support this clonotype. Libraries of TCR beta came from iRepertoire HTBI primers plus Arm-PCR of CDR3 regions. MiXCR was run by TCRdb on the multiplex PCR reads, yielding one entry per CDR3 protein. The table records around 230,000 distinct CDR3 sequences, approximately 20% of them present only once. Time point specified: newly diagnosed GD, antithyroid drugs for less than 3 months. Following extraction of RNA from PBMCs, that RNA was used to make the TCR library. This CDR3 contains 13 residues. Looked up from germline, CDR1 is MNHEY and CDR2 is SVGAGI. Between the trimmed V and J ends, which lost 0 bases and 2 bases, there was a span of 4 bases.

The clonotype comes from a female donor with Graves disease. This chain connects TRBV6-5 to TRBJ2-5, with D hard to call. The material sequenced was peripheral blood mononuclear cells (PBMCs), taken at new diagnosis, from a patient treated with antithyroid drugs. CDR3 sequence: CASSYSWQETQYF. The CDR3 nucleotides are TGTGCCAGCAGTTACTCGTGGCAAGAGACCCAGTACTTC.